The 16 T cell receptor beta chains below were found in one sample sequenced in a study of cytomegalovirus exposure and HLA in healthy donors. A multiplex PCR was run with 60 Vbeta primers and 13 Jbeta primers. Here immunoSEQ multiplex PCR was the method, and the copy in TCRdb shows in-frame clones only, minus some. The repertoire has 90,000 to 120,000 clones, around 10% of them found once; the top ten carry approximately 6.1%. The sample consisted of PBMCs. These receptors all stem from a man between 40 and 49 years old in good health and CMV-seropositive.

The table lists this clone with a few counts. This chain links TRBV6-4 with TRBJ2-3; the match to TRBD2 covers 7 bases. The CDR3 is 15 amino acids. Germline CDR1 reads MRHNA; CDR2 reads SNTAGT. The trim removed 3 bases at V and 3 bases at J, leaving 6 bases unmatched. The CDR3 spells CASSERSSGTDTQYF. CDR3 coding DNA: TGTGCCAGCAGTGAAAGGAGTAGCGGGACAGATACGCAGTATTTT.

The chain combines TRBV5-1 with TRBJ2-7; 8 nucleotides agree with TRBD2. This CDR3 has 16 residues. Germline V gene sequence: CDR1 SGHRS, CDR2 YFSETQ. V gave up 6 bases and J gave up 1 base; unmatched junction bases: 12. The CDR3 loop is CASNYGVGRVSYEQYF. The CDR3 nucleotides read TGCGCCAGCAACTATGGGGTCGGGAGGGTATCCTACGAGCAGTACTTC.

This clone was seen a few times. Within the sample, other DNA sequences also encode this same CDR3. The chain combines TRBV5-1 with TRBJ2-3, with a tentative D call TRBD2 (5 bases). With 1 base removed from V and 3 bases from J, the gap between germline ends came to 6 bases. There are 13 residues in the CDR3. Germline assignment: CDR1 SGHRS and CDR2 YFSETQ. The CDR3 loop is CASSLSGTDTQYF. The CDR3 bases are TGCGCCAGCAGCTTGAGCGGTACAGATACGCAGTATTTT.

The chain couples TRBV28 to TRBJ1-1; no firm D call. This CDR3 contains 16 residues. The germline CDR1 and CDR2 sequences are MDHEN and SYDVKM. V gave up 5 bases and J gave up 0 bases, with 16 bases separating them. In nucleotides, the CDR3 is TGTGCCAGCAGTATCACGGGCTGGGAGATGAACACTGAAGCTTTCTTT. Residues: CASSITGWEMNTEAFF.

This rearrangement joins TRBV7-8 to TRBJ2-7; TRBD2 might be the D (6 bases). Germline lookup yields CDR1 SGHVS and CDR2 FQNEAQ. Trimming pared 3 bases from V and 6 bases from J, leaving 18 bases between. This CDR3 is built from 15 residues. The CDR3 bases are TGTGCCAGCAGCTTTCGATTCAGGAGGGCCTCCGAGCAGTACTTC. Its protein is CASSFRFRRASEQYF.

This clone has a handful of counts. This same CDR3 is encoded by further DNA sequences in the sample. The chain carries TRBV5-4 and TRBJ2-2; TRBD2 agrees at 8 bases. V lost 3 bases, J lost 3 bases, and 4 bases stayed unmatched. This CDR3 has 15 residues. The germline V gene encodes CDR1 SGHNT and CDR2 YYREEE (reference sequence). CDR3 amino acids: CASSSGLADTGELFF. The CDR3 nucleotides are TGTGCCAGCAGCTCAGGACTAGCAGACACCGGGGAGCTGTTTTTT.

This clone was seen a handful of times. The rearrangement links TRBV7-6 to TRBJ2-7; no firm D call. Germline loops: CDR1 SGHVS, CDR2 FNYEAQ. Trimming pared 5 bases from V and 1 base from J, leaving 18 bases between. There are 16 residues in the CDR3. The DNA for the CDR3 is TGTGCCAGCAGCCCCTCAACTCATCTCTTTTCCTACGAGCAGTACTTC. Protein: CASSPSTHLFSYEQYF. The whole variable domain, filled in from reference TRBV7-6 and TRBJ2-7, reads GAGVSQSPRYKVTKRGQDVALRCDPISGHVSLYWYRQALGQGPEFLTYFNYEAQQDKSGLPNDRFSAERPEGSISTLTIQRTEQRDSAMYRCASSPSTHLFSYEQYFGPGTRLTVT.

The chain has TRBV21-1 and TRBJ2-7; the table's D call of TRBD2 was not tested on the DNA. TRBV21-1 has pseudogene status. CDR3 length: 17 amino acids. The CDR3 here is CASRVGQAPSGRDEQYF. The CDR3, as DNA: TGTGCCAGCAGAGTAGGACAGGCTCCTAGCGGGAGGGACGAGCAGTACTTC.

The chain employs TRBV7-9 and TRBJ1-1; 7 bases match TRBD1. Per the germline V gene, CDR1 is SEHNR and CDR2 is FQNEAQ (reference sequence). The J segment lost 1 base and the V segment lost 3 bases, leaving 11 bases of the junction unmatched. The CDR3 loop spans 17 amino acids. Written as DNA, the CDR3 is TGTGCCAGCAGCTTTGTGTTGGGACAGAACCCGAACACTGAAGCTTTCTTT. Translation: CASSFVLGQNPNTEAFF.

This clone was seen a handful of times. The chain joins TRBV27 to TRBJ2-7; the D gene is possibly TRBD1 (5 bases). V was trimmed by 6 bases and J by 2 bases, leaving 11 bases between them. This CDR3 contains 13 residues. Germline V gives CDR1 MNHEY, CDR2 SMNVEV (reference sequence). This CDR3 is CASSLGLAYEQYF. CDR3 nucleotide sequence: TGTGCCAGCAGCCTGGGGCTAGCCTACGAGCAGTACTTC.

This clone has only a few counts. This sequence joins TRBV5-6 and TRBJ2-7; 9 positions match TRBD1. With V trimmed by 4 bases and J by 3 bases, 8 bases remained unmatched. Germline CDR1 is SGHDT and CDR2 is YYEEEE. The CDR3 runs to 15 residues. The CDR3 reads CASSLRDRVFYEQYF. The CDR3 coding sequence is TGTGCCAGCAGCCTCCGGGACAGGGTTTTCTACGAGCAGTACTTC.

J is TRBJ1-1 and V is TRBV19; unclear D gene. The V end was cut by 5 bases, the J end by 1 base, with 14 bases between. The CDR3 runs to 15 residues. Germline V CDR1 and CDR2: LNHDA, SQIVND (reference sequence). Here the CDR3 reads CASSPRHGSNTEAFF. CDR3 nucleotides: TGTGCCAGTAGTCCACGACACGGTTCGAACACTGAAGCTTTCTTT.

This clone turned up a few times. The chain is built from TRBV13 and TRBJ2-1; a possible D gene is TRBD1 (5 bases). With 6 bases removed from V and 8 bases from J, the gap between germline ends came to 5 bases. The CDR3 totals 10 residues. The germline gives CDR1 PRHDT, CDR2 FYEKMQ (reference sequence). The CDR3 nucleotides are TGTGCCAGCAGAGGGGATGAGCAGTTCTTC. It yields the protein CASRGDEQFF. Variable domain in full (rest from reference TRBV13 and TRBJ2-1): AAGVIQSPRHLIKEKRETATLKCYPIPRHDTVYWYQQGPGQDPQFLISFYEKMQSDKGSIPDRFSAQQFSDYHSELNMSSLELGDSALYFCASRGDEQFFGPGTRLTVL.

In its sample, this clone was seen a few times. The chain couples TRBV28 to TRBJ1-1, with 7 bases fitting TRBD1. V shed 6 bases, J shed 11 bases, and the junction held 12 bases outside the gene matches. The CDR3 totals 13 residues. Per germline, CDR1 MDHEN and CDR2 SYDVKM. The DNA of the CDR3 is TGTGCCAGCAGAACTACAGGGGCCATGAACGCTTTCTTT. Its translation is CASRTTGAMNAFF.

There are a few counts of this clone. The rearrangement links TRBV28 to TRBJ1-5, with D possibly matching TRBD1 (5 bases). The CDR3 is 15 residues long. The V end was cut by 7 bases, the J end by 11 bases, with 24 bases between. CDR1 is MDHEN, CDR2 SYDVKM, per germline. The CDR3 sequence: CASTPRDGHGRTQHF. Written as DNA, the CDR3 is TGTGCCAGCACCCCTCGGGACGGCCACGGGAGGACCCAGCATTTT.

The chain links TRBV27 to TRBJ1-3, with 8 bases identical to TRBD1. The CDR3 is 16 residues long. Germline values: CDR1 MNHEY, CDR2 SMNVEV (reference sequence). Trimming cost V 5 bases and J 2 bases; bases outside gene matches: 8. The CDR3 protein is CASSIGQGEAGNTIYF. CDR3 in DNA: TGTGCCAGCAGTATCGGACAGGGCGAAGCTGGAAACACCATATATTTT.